The rows below give T cell receptor beta chains drawn from one sample of a study of patients and donors after allogeneic stem cell transplantation. TCRdb re-called the RT-PCR reads through MiXCR, storing one row per CDR3 protein. The sample has more than 150,000 distinct CDR3 sequences, 20% to 25% seen once. The sequencing sample was made of blood, either unsorted or a sorted T cell fraction (not recorded which). The receptors here all came from a human donor who was either an allogeneic HSCT recipient or a stem cell or donor lymphocyte infusion donor (not recorded which). It is not recorded whose cells these are; they may come from a transplant donor. The conserved cysteine and the conserved F or W are not part of the CDR3 here. The D gene is left open where the match is weak.

d_call cdr3_length j_call v_call cdr3_aa
TRBD1 14 TRBJ2-7 TRBV4-1 ASSQVTGGDTYEQY
. 13 TRBJ2-1 TRBV6-5 ASSYSRIQADKQF
. 13 TRBJ2-3 TRBV4-2 ASTHTGPKTDTQY
. 11 TRBJ2-7 TRBV11-2 ASSLPLFREQY
. 11 TRBJ2-1 TRBV5-6 ASSQAIGYEQF
. 10 TRBJ2-3 TRBV12-3/TRBV12-4 ASSFYPDTQY
. 11 TRBJ1-4 TRBV11-2 ASSLIRAEKLF
. 16 TRBJ1-5 TRBV4-2 ASSQDPGWQGFNQPQH
. 13 TRBJ1-4 TRBV5-1 ASSLGPPVNEKLF
. 9 TRBJ1-2 TRBV30 AWIFQRGYT
. 14 TRBJ1-5 TRBV10-1 ASSELEGRSNQPQH
. 12 TRBJ2-2 TRBV6-2/TRBV6-3 ASSPEGNTGELF
. 13 TRBJ2-5 TRBV7-2 ASSPRGDLAETQY
. 10 TRBJ1-1 TRBV29-1 SVRLGDTEAF